Below, 25 T cell receptor beta chains from the same sample are listed, as sequenced in a study of blood T cell repertoires in COVID-19. The protocol was immunoSEQ multiplex PCR, while the TCRdb copy is restricted to in-frame clones and leaves out a portion. The sample carries about 100,000 clones, roughly 78% recorded once. Material: peripheral blood. The receptors stem from a woman aged 80 or older with active or convalescent COVID-19.

This clone came up a few times. The chain combines TRBV6-6 with TRBJ2-7, with TRBD1 matching over 7 bases. The J segment lost 6 bases and the V segment lost 2 bases, leaving 10 bases of the junction unmatched. Germline CDR1 and CDR2: MNHNY and SVGAGI (reference sequence). The CDR3 contains 15 residues. This chain's CDR3 is CASSYTIDRVSEQYF. The CDR3 DNA is TGTGCCAGCAGTTACACGATAGACAGGGTGTCCGAGCAGTACTTC.

The gene calls are TRBV6-5 and TRBJ2-5; 7 bases match TRBD2. The junction had 13 bases not matched to a gene; V was cut back by 7 bases and J by 5 bases. The CDR3 spans 15 residues. Germline-derived CDR1 and CDR2 are MNHEY and SVGAGI. The CDR3 region has the DNA TGTGCCAGCACCAGGCAGGCGGGAGTGGGGGAGACCCAGTACTTC. Protein sequence: CASTRQAGVGETQYF.

The chain employs TRBV12-3 or TRBV12-4 and TRBJ1-2; unclear D gene. Trimming shortened V by 3 bases and J by 5 bases, and 7 bases separated the two germline ends. The CDR3 covers 12 residues. The CDR3 region has the DNA TGTGCCAGCAGTTTTTCTATGTATGGCTACACCTTC. It is translated as CASSFSMYGYTF.

In its sample, this clone was seen once. The chain couples TRBV7-8 to TRBJ2-7; 8 bases are a match to TRBD1. V lost 5 bases and J lost 2; bases outside the gene matches: 11. The CDR3 sequence is 16 residues long. Germline V CDR1 and CDR2: SGHVS, FQNEAQ. CDR3 region: CASSPRTGITTYEQYF. Here the CDR3 DNA reads TGTGCCAGCAGCCCGAGGACAGGGATTACTACCTACGAGCAGTACTTC.

This clone has more than one count but fewer than ten. The chain is built from TRBV27 and TRBJ2-5, with D possibly being TRBD2 (6 bases). V shed 5 bases and J shed 9 bases, with 19 bases lying between them. This CDR3 has 14 residues. Germline V gene data show CDR1 as MNHEY and CDR2 as SMNVEV (reference sequence). CDR3 sequence reads: CASSPRLGKESQYF. CDR3 DNA: TGTGCCAGCAGTCCGCGACTAGGAAAGGAATCCCAGTACTTC.

This chain joins TRBV19 and TRBJ2-3; the D gene is possibly TRBD1 (6 bases). The germline gives CDR1 LNHDA, CDR2 SQIVND (reference sequence). The CDR3 loop spans 13 amino acids. V lost 5 bases, J lost 4 bases, and 10 bases lay in between. Here the CDR3 DNA reads TGTGCCAGTAGTCCGGACAGTTCAGATACGCAGTATTTT. Translating it yields CASSPDSSDTQYF.

The chain carries TRBV5-1 and TRBJ1-4; D uncertain. Per the germline V gene, CDR1 is SGHRS and CDR2 is YFSETQ. With 5 bases removed from V and 8 bases from J, the gap between germline ends came to 16 bases. This CDR3 has 14 residues. The CDR3 protein is CASRQQTLGEKLFF. As DNA, the CDR3 is TGCGCCAGCAGACAACAGACATTAGGCGAAAAACTGTTTTTT.

The chain joins TRBV6-5 to TRBJ2-1, with D uncertain. CDR3 length: 11 amino acids. Deletions cut 7 bases from V and 4 bases from J, with 5 bases between. Germline CDR1 is MNHEY and CDR2 is SVGAGI. CDR3 loop: CASTGYNEQFF. The CDR3 DNA sequence: TGTGCCAGCACCGGTTACAATGAGCAGTTCTTC.

This clone was seen a handful of times. The chain uses TRBV5-8 and TRBJ1-5; 9 bases line up with TRBD1. Germline CDR1 reads SGHTS; CDR2 reads YDEGEE. This CDR3 contains 15 residues. J lost 7 bases, V lost 5 bases, and 10 bases had no gene match. The CDR3 reads CASRHRDRDSQPQHF. In DNA, the CDR3 is TGTGCCAGCAGACACCGGGACAGGGATTCACAGCCCCAGCATTTT.

This chain connects TRBV5-1 to TRBJ1-4; tentatively, D is TRBD1 (6 bases). This CDR3 is built from 14 residues. The V gene's germline CDR1 is SGHRS and CDR2 YFSETQ. The germline V and J ends were trimmed by 5 bases and 5 bases, with 13 bases remaining between them. The CDR3 loop reads CASRQQGMNEKLFF. CDR3 coding DNA: TGCGCCAGCAGACAACAGGGAATGAATGAAAAACTGTTTTTT.

For the CDR3, the DNA is TGTGCCAGCAGCCAAGTTGATTTTGCAGGGATCAATCAGCCCCAGCATTTT. It encodes CASSQVDFAGINQPQHF. The chain couples TRBV4-2 to TRBJ1-5; TRBD1 might be the D (5 bases). V lost 1 base and J lost 3, with 16 bases in between. The CDR3 is 17 amino acids. Germline V gene data show CDR1 as LGHNA and CDR2 as YNFKEQ.

The chain employs TRBV21-1 and TRBJ2-7; TRBD1 is taken as the D call from the table, unchecked against the DNA. TRBV21-1 is shown as a pseudogene. The CDR3 totals 10 residues. CDR3 amino acids: CASSKTGRYF. As DNA, the CDR3 is TGTGCCAGCAGCAAGACAGGGCGGTACTTC.

This rearrangement joins TRBV28 to TRBJ2-6; no clear D. Germline CDR1 is MDHEN and CDR2 is SYDVKM. The length of the CDR3 is 16 residues. The V end lost 6 bases, the J end lost 0 bases, and 12 bases lay between the germline ends. CDR3 sequence (DNA): TGTGCCAGCAGCCCCCGCCCGGGCTCTGGGGCCAACGTCCTGACTTTC. This codes for CASSPRPGSGANVLTF.

V and J are TRBV7-2 and TRBJ2-7; 8 positions match TRBD2. V lost 5 bases and J lost 3; bases outside the gene matches: 9. Germline V gene sequence: CDR1 SGHTA, CDR2 FQGNSA. The CDR3 sequence is 15 residues long. This CDR3 reads CASSLGGGTRYEQYF. Here the CDR3 DNA reads TGTGCCAGCAGCCTCGGGGGGGGGACCCGCTACGAGCAGTACTTC.

The chain couples TRBV5-4 to TRBJ2-2; a possible D gene is TRBD2 (5 bases). The CDR3 is 15 amino acids. V lost 7 bases to trimming and J lost 2 bases, with 15 bases between them. CDR1 is SGHNT, CDR2 YYREEE, per germline (reference sequence). The CDR3 nucleotides are TGTGCCAGCTCTCCTAGCCGACATAACACCGGGGAGCTGTTTTTT. Amino acids: CASSPSRHNTGELFF.

This clone was recorded a few times. The chain uses TRBV7-2 and TRBJ2-7; TRBD2 might be the D (6 bases). The CDR3 loop spans 15 amino acids. V lost 5 bases and J lost 4, with 18 bases in between. Per germline, CDR1 SGHTA and CDR2 FQGNSA. The CDR3 coding sequence is TGTGCCAGCAGCCAGGGAGGATGGGGGTTTTACGAGCAGTACTTC. It encodes CASSQGGWGFYEQYF. The full variable domain, completed using reference TRBV7-2 and TRBJ2-7, is GAGVSQSPSNKVTEKGKDVELRCDPISGHTALYWYRQSLGQGLEFLIYFQGNSAPDKSGLPSDRFSAERTGGSVSTLTIQRTQQEDSAVYLCASSQGGWGFYEQYFGPGTRLTVT.

The chain links TRBV27 to TRBJ2-4, with TRBD1 matching over 8 bases. The CDR3 runs to 14 residues. Germline V gene data show CDR1 as MNHEY and CDR2 as SMNVEV (reference sequence). V shed 5 bases and J 3 bases; nucleotides not matched to a gene: 3. The CDR3 DNA follows: TGTGCCAGCAGTCCTACAGGGGGCAAAAACATTCAGTACTTC. This encodes CASSPTGGKNIQYF.

There are a few counts of this clone. This chain connects TRBV14 to TRBJ1-2; D remains ambiguous. There are 13 residues in the CDR3. Per the germline V gene, CDR1 is SGHDN and CDR2 is FVKESK. Trimming took off 1 base at V and 8 bases at J, with 11 bases between the two ends. The CDR3 DNA is TGTGCCAGCAGCCAAGTCCCAGCCGGGGGCTACACCTTC. It codes for CASSQVPAGGYTF.

This clone came up once. V and J are TRBV6-6 and TRBJ2-7; tentative D call: TRBD2 (6 bases). This CDR3 comprises 20 residues. CDR1 is MNHNY and CDR2 is SVGAGI in the germline V gene (reference sequence). V was clipped by 5 bases and J by 3 bases, with 32 bases between them. The CDR3 sequence: CASSHTVGVAGLEGSYEQYF. As DNA, the CDR3 is TGTGCCAGCAGTCACACGGTCGGTGTGGCGGGGCTGGAGGGGAGCTACGAGCAGTACTTC.

The chain joins TRBV5-4 to TRBJ2-4; D possibly corresponds to TRBD1 (5 bases). The CDR3 totals 16 residues. The V and J ends lost 7 bases and 3 bases respectively, with 20 bases between them. Germline CDR1 is SGHNT and CDR2 is YYREEE (reference sequence). CDR3 residues: CASSYLRTSGKNIQYF. CDR3 nucleotide sequence: TGTGCCAGCTCGTATCTCAGGACAAGTGGCAAAAACATTCAGTACTTC. The full variable domain, rest sourced from reference TRBV5-4 and TRBJ2-4, is ETGVTQSPTHLIKTRGQQVTLRCSSQSGHNTVSWYQQALGQGPQFIFQYYREEENGRGNFPPRFSGLQFPNYSSELNVNALELDDSALYLCASSYLRTSGKNIQYFGAGTRLSVL.

A few counts support this clone. This rearrangement joins TRBV6-5 to TRBJ2-7; TRBD2 is a possible D gene (6 bases). The CDR3 length is 14 residues. Trimming removed 4 bases from V and 4 bases from J, with 14 bases in between. Germline lookup yields CDR1 MNHEY and CDR2 SVGAGI. CDR3 DNA sequence: TGTGCCAGCAGTTCCCTGGAGGGCTCATACGAGCAGTACTTC. Its protein is CASSSLEGSYEQYF.

The J gene is TRBJ1-2, the V gene TRBV29-1; D gene unclear. Germline CDR1 is SQVTM and CDR2 is ANQGSEA. V was cut by 3 bases and J by 8 bases, with 19 bases left in between. The CDR3 runs 14 residues. The DNA of the CDR3 is TGCAGCGTTGAGACCCGATCCGGGATGGGGGGCTACACCTTC. It codes for CSVETRSGMGGYTF. Complete variable domain (other parts from reference TRBV29-1 and TRBJ1-2): SAVISQKPSRDICQRGTSLTIQCQVDSQVTMMFWYRQQPGQSLTLIATANQGSEATYESGFVIDKFPISRPNLTFSTLTVSNMSPEDSSIYLCSVETRSGMGGYTFGSGTRLTVV.

There are a few counts of this clone. The chain uses TRBV15 and TRBJ1-2, with D possibly TRBD1 on 5 matching bases. Germline V gives CDR1 LNHNV, CDR2 YYDKDF (reference sequence). CDR3 length: 14 residues. Deletions cut 0 bases from V and 1 base from J, with 6 bases between. This CDR3 is CATSRDRGNYGYTF. The CDR3 DNA follows: TGTGCCACCAGCAGAGATAGGGGTAACTATGGCTACACCTTC. Variable domain in full (rest from reference TRBV15 and TRBJ1-2): DAMVIQNPRYQVTQFGKPVTLSCSQTLNHNVMYWYQQKSSQAPKLLFHYYDKDFNNEADTPDNFQSRRPNTSFCFLDIRSPGLGDTAMYLCATSRDRGNYGYTFGSGTRLTVV.

This chain uses TRBV18 with TRBJ2-7, with TRBD2 matching over 7 bases. This CDR3 comprises 17 residues. Germline trimming cut 3 bases from V and 1 base from J; bases unmatched to any gene: 12. Germline V gives CDR1 KGHSH, CDR2 LQKENI. Here the CDR3 DNA reads TGTGCCAGCTCACCGCGACGCCGGGGGGTGGGATCCTACGAGCAGTACTTC. Its translation is CASSPRRRGVGSYEQYF.

J is TRBJ2-7 and V is TRBV11-2; D is unclear. This CDR3 spans 14 amino acids. Per germline, CDR1 SGHAT and CDR2 FQNNGV. Trimming removed 5 bases at V and 4 bases at J, with 15 bases between. CDR3 in DNA: TGTGCCAGCAGCGTTACGGAGTTCACTTACGAGCAGTACTTC. Protein: CASSVTEFTYEQYF.